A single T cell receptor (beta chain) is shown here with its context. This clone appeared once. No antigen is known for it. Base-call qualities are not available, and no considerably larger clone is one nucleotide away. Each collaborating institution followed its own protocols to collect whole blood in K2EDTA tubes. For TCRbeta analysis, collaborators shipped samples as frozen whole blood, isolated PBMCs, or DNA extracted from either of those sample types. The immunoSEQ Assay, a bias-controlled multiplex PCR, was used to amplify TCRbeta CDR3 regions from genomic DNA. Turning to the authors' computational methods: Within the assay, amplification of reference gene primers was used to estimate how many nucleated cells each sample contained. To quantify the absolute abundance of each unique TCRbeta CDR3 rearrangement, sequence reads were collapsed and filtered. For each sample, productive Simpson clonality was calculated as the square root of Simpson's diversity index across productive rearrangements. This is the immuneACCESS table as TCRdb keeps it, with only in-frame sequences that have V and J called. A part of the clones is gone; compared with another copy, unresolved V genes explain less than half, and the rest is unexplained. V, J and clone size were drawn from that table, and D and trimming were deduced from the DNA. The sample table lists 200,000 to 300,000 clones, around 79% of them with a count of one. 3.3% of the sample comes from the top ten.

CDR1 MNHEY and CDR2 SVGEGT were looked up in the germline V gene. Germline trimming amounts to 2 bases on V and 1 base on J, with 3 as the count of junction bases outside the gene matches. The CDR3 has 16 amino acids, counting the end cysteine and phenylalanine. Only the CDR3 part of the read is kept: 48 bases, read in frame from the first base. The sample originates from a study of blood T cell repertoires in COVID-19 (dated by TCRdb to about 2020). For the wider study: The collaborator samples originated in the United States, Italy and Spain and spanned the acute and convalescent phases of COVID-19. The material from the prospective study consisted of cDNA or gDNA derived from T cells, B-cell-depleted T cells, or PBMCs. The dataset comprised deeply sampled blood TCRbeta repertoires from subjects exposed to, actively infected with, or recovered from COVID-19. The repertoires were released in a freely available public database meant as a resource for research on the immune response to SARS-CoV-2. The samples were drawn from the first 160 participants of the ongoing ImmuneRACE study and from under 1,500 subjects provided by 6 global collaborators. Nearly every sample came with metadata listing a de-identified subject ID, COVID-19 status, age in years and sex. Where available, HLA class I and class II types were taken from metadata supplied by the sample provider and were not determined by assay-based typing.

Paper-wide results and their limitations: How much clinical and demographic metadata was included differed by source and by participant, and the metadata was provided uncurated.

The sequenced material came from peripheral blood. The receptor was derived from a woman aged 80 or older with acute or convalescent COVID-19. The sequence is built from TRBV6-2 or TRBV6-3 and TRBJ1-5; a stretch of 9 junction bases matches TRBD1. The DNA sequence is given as TGTGCCAGCAGTTACGGGACAGGGTCGAGCAATCAGCCCCAGCATTTT. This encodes CASSYGTGSSNQPQHF.